The present T cell receptor (beta chain) was sequenced within a study of T-cell memory formation after mild COVID-19. The overall study: Clusters of TCRs were largely donor specific.

The study's findings and limits: Later expanders leaned CD4+, whereas day 15 to 85 contracting clones were balanced CD4/CD8. The CD4+ clones that contracted clustered mainly within CM and EM, and the CD8+ clones concentrated in EMRA.

As to this clonotype: The antigen is unknown.

TCRdb independently ran MiXCR on the 5' RACE reads; one entry per CDR3 protein. The profile shows roughly 160,000 distinct CDR3 sequences, roughly 13% of them singletons. The V gene's germline CDR1 is DFQATT and CDR2 SNEGSKA (reference sequence). J lost 4 bases, V lost 2 bases, and 9 bases had no gene match. This CDR3 is built from 18 residues. This chain links TRBV20-1 with TRBJ2-3; 16 positions match TRBD2. Sequenced input: PBMCs or a T cell subset sorted from them (not recorded which). This sequence was found in a man between 18 and 35 years old who had mild COVID-19 (a few samples of this study predate the infection). Cell type and time point are not known. CDR3 in DNA: TGCAGTGCTAGACCGGCGGGACTAGCGGGGGGGCCCCCAGATACGCAGTATTTT. Amino acid sequence: CSARPAGLAGGPPDTQYF.